The rows below give T cell receptor beta chains drawn from one sample of a study of blood T cell repertoires in COVID-19. The protocol was immunoSEQ multiplex PCR, while the TCRdb copy is restricted to in-frame clones and leaves out a portion. The sample holds 110,000 or so clones, roughly 87% seen once. The sample comprised peripheral blood. The origin of the receptors is a human donor in a cohort sampled during active COVID-19. CDR3s include the opening cysteine and the closing phenylalanine or tryptophan. The order of the fields is CDR3 protein, CDR3 DNA, clone size, J gene, D gene, V gene. A D gene is named only where the DNA matches it firmly. Rows may omit the clone size; those that give it use once, few, many or a size class.

CDR3aa: CASSYSIADVTDTQYF
CDR3nt: TGTGCCAGCAGTTACTCGATCGCAGATGTCACAGATACGCAGTATTTT
abundance: NA
j_gene: TRBJ2-3
d_gene: NA
v_gene: TRBV6-2/TRBV6-3

CDR3aa: CASSRTVSYEQYF
CDR3nt: TGTGCCAGTAGTAGGACAGTTTCCTACGAGCAGTACTTC
abundance: NA
j_gene: TRBJ2-7
d_gene: NA
v_gene: TRBV19

CDR3aa: CASRNRGNRGTGELFF
CDR3nt: TGTGCCAGCAGAAACAGGGGAAATCGCGGCACCGGGGAGCTGTTTTTT
abundance: NA
j_gene: TRBJ2-2
d_gene: TRBD1
v_gene: TRBV2

CDR3aa: CASRRSTGELFF
CDR3nt: TGTGCCAGCAGGCGAAGCACCGGGGAGCTGTTTTTT
abundance: few
j_gene: TRBJ2-2
d_gene: NA
v_gene: TRBV5-8

CDR3aa: CATRRKRAGGTDTQYF
CDR3nt: TGTGCCACCAGGAGAAAAAGAGCGGGGGGGACAGATACGCAGTATTTT
abundance: NA
j_gene: TRBJ2-3
d_gene: TRBD2
v_gene: TRBV15

CDR3aa: CASSLTDRGLNYGYTF
CDR3nt: TGTGCCAGCAGCCTTACGGATAGGGGACTTAACTATGGCTACACCTTC
abundance: NA
j_gene: TRBJ1-2
d_gene: NA
v_gene: TRBV3-1/TRBV3-2

CDR3aa: CASGLGGPTDTQYF
CDR3nt: TGTGCCAGCGGATTAGGGGGGCCCACAGATACGCAGTATTTT
abundance: NA
j_gene: TRBJ2-3
d_gene: NA
v_gene: TRBV7-9

CDR3aa: CSASQVSTEAFF
CDR3nt: TGCAGTGCTAGTCAAGTGAGCACTGAAGCTTTCTTT
abundance: NA
j_gene: TRBJ1-1
d_gene: NA
v_gene: TRBV20-1

CDR3aa: CASSLAKWSGRTEETQYF
CDR3nt: TGTGCCAGCAGCTTAGCGAAGTGGAGCGGGAGGACCGAAGAGACCCAGTACTTC
abundance: NA
j_gene: TRBJ2-5
d_gene: TRBD2
v_gene: TRBV7-9

CDR3aa: CASSQGTGKFEQPQHF
CDR3nt: TGTGCCAGCAGCCAAGGGACAGGGAAATTCGAACAGCCCCAGCATTTT
abundance: NA
j_gene: TRBJ1-5
d_gene: TRBD1
v_gene: TRBV3-1/TRBV3-2

CDR3aa: CASSESGSSYNEQFF
CDR3nt: TGCGCCAGCAGTGAGAGCGGGAGCTCCTACAATGAGCAGTTCTTC
abundance: few
j_gene: TRBJ2-1
d_gene: TRBD2
v_gene: TRBV10-1

CDR3aa: CASVGGLYSNQPQHF
CDR3nt: TGTGCCAGTGTGGGTGGGCTTTATAGCAATCAGCCCCAGCATTTT
abundance: NA
j_gene: TRBJ1-5
d_gene: NA
v_gene: TRBV19

CDR3aa: CASSLLGTANSPLHF
CDR3nt: TGTGCCAGCAGTTTATTAGGGACAGCTAATTCACCCCTCCACTTT
abundance: NA
j_gene: TRBJ1-6
d_gene: TRBD1
v_gene: TRBV28

CDR3aa: CASSQDAGGGTQYF
CDR3nt: TGTGCCAGCAGCCAAGACGCGGGAGGAGGGACCCAGTACTTC
abundance: NA
j_gene: TRBJ2-5
d_gene: TRBD2
v_gene: TRBV3-1/TRBV3-2

CDR3aa: CASGDTSSYNEQFF
CDR3nt: TGTGCCAGCGGAGACACTAGCTCCTACAATGAGCAGTTCTTC
abundance: NA
j_gene: TRBJ2-1
d_gene: NA
v_gene: TRBV2

CDR3aa: CASFFGQGPNEKLFF
CDR3nt: TGTGCCAGCTTTTTCGGACAGGGGCCTAATGAAAAACTGTTTTTT
abundance: NA
j_gene: TRBJ1-4
d_gene: TRBD1
v_gene: TRBV18

CDR3aa: CASSLRENYGYTF
CDR3nt: TGTGCCAGCAGTTTAAGGGAGAACTATGGCTACACCTTC
abundance: NA
j_gene: TRBJ1-2
d_gene: NA
v_gene: TRBV28

CDR3aa: CASSIPTGGTEQFF
CDR3nt: TGTGCCAGTAGTATACCGACAGGGGGGACTGAGCAGTTCTTC
abundance: NA
j_gene: TRBJ2-1
d_gene: TRBD1
v_gene: TRBV19

CDR3aa: CASNLAGGEETQYF
CDR3nt: TGTGCCAGCAACTTAGCGGGGGGTGAAGAGACCCAGTACTTC
abundance: NA
j_gene: TRBJ2-5
d_gene: TRBD2
v_gene: TRBV3-1/TRBV3-2

CDR3aa: CASTLTPGELFF
CDR3nt: TGTGCCAGCACCCTGACACCTGGGGAGCTGTTTTTT
abundance: NA
j_gene: TRBJ2-2
d_gene: NA
v_gene: TRBV28

CDR3aa: CASSQVGGLTGETQYF
CDR3nt: TGCGCCAGCAGCCAAGTGGGAGGACTAACCGGGGAGACCCAGTACTTC
abundance: NA
j_gene: TRBJ2-5
d_gene: NA
v_gene: TRBV4-1

CDR3aa: CASSFKQGAWDTQYF
CDR3nt: TGTGCCAGCAGCTTTAAACAGGGGGCCTGGGATACGCAGTATTTT
abundance: NA
j_gene: TRBJ2-3
d_gene: TRBD1
v_gene: TRBV5-6

CDR3aa: CASSINGNSPLHF
CDR3nt: TGTGCCAGTAGTATCAACGGGAATTCACCCCTCCACTTT
abundance: NA
j_gene: TRBJ1-6
d_gene: NA
v_gene: TRBV19

CDR3aa: CASSIRGGITDTQYF
CDR3nt: TGTGCCAGTAGTATTCGGGGGGGTATCACAGATACGCAGTATTTT
abundance: NA
j_gene: TRBJ2-3
d_gene: TRBD2
v_gene: TRBV19

CDR3aa: CASRPPGGTNEKLFF
CDR3nt: TGTGCCAGCAGGCCTCCGGGGGGAACTAATGAAAAACTGTTTTTT
abundance: NA
j_gene: TRBJ1-4
d_gene: NA
v_gene: TRBV27

CDR3aa: CAITNRAGDEQYF
CDR3nt: TGTGCCATAACCAACAGGGCCGGTGACGAGCAGTACTTC
abundance: NA
j_gene: TRBJ2-7
d_gene: NA
v_gene: TRBV10-3

CDR3aa: CASSTHSQGAAKNIQYF
CDR3nt: TGTGCCAGTAGTACTCACTCACAGGGTGCGGCCAAAAACATTCAGTACTTC
abundance: NA
j_gene: TRBJ2-4
d_gene: NA
v_gene: TRBV19

CDR3aa: CASSFRQGLPYEQYF
CDR3nt: TGTGCCAGCAGCTTCCGACAGGGGCTGCCCTACGAGCAGTACTTC
abundance: NA
j_gene: TRBJ2-7
d_gene: TRBD1
v_gene: TRBV7-6

CDR3aa: CASSPHRQGNYGYTF
CDR3nt: TGTGCCAGTAGTCCGCACCGACAGGGGAACTATGGCTACACCTTC
abundance: NA
j_gene: TRBJ1-2
d_gene: TRBD1
v_gene: TRBV19

CDR3aa: CASSYEGAGQPQHF
CDR3nt: TGTGCCAGCAGTTACGAGGGGGCAGGGCAGCCCCAGCATTTT
abundance: NA
j_gene: TRBJ1-5
d_gene: TRBD1
v_gene: TRBV6-2/TRBV6-3

CDR3aa: CSVDFSTGVNTEAFF
CDR3nt: TGCAGCGTTGACTTTAGCACAGGAGTGAACACTGAAGCTTTCTTT
abundance: NA
j_gene: TRBJ1-1
d_gene: NA
v_gene: TRBV29-1

CDR3aa: CASSPVRETRRAGETQYF
CDR3nt: TGCGCCAGCAGCCCAGTCCGTGAAACCCGGAGGGCCGGGGAGACCCAGTACTTC
abundance: NA
j_gene: TRBJ2-5
d_gene: NA
v_gene: TRBV5-1

CDR3aa: CASSLRQGITDTQYF
CDR3nt: TGTGCCAGCAGCCTCAGACAGGGAATCACAGATACGCAGTATTTT
abundance: NA
j_gene: TRBJ2-3
d_gene: TRBD1
v_gene: TRBV3-1/TRBV3-2

CDR3aa: CASTANGGVGNEQYF
CDR3nt: TGTGCCAGTACCGCGAATGGGGGGGTAGGAAACGAGCAGTACTTC
abundance: NA
j_gene: TRBJ2-7
d_gene: TRBD2
v_gene: TRBV19

CDR3aa: CASSLDGRDTEAFF
CDR3nt: TGCGCCAGCAGCTTGGACGGGAGGGACACTGAAGCTTTCTTT
abundance: NA
j_gene: TRBJ1-1
d_gene: NA
v_gene: TRBV5-1

CDR3aa: CASSRIQGAIGYGYTF
CDR3nt: TGTGCCAGCAGTCGTATACAGGGGGCGATTGGTTATGGCTACACCTTC
abundance: once
j_gene: TRBJ1-2
d_gene: TRBD1
v_gene: TRBV14

CDR3aa: CASSQGLVYQETQYF
CDR3nt: TGTGCCAGCAGCCAAGGCCTAGTATACCAAGAGACCCAGTACTTC
abundance: once
j_gene: TRBJ2-5
d_gene: NA
v_gene: TRBV14

CDR3aa: CASSLDGSGSANTQYF
CDR3nt: TGTGCCAGCAGTTTAGACGGGAGCGGGAGTGCCAATACGCAGTATTTT
abundance: NA
j_gene: TRBJ2-3
d_gene: TRBD2
v_gene: TRBV28

CDR3aa: CASAPGQGPTEAFF
CDR3nt: TGTGCCAGTGCCCCGGGACAGGGACCCACTGAAGCTTTCTTT
abundance: NA
j_gene: TRBJ1-1
d_gene: TRBD1
v_gene: TRBV19